This TCR beta chain was recorded in a study of identical twins. The CDR3 length is 16 residues. Germline CDR1 is LGHDT and CDR2 is YNNKEL (reference sequence). Deletions cut 0 bases from V and 1 base from J, with 12 bases between. MiXCR was run by TCRdb on the 5' RACE reads, yielding one entry per CDR3 protein. Here the sample spans approximately 670,000 distinct CDR3 sequences, approximately 6% being singletons. This clonotype has ten or more counts. Its antigen is not known. Whole-study results and caveats: Within twin pairs, the out-of-frame alpha sequences they shared showed excess low generation probability.

The sample consisted of naive T cells sorted from blood. The source of this sequence is a man aged 18 to 29 in good health. The V call is TRBV3-1, the J call TRBJ1-1; the D is unclear. Here the CDR3 reads CASSQDFPRQNTEAFF. Here the CDR3 DNA reads TGTGCCAGCAGCCAAGATTTCCCCCGACAGAACACTGAAGCTTTCTTT.